These 25 T cell receptor beta chains came from one sample sequenced in a study of T cells in Graves' hyperthyroidism and ophthalmopathy. Amplified TCR beta CDR3 regions came from RNA transcripts. When the TCR CDR3 underwent first-round RT-PCR, the HTBI primer set was used. TCRdb re-called the multiplex PCR reads with MiXCR, one entry per CDR3 protein. The repertoire includes around 620,000 distinct CDR3 sequences, 16% of them detected once, and around 4% sits in the top ten. The sample was blood. These receptors were collected from a woman aged 25-40 years with Graves' hyperthyroidism.

This clonotype was seen many times. V is TRBV28 and J is TRBJ2-1; maybe TRBD1 (5 bases). The germline V gene has CDR1 MDHEN and CDR2 SYDVKM. This CDR3 has 12 amino acids. The V and J ends lost 8 bases and 9 bases respectively, with 14 bases between them. In DNA form, the CDR3 reads TGTGCCAGCTCCTGGGGCGCGGCTGAGCAGTTCTTC. Translated, it gives CASSWGAAEQFF.

This clonotype was counted between two and nine times. The rearrangement links TRBV7-2 to TRBJ2-3, with TRBD2 as a possible D gene (6 bases). Trimming stripped 2 bases from V and 6 bases from J, with 9 bases between. Germline V CDR1 and CDR2: SGHTA, FQGNSA. The CDR3 contains 13 residues. CDR3 residues: CASSLPSVDTQYF. DNA for the CDR3: TGTGCCAGCAGCTTACCTAGCGTTGATACGCAGTATTTT.

The rearrangement joins TRBV11-3 to TRBJ2-3; D might be TRBD1 (5 bases). CDR1 SGHNT and CDR2 YENEEA come from the germline V gene. V shed 6 bases and J shed 5 bases, with 15 bases lying between them. The CDR3 covers 14 residues. The DNA of the CDR3 is TGTGCCAGCAGAGGGGCAGGGTTGATAGATACGCAGTATTTT. Translated: CASRGAGLIDTQYF. Full variable domain (remainder filled in from reference TRBV11-3 and TRBJ2-3): EAGVVQSPRYKIIEKKQPVAFWCNPISGHNTLYWYLQNLGQGPELLIRYENEEAVDDSQLPKDRFSAERLKGVDSTLKIQPAELGDSAVYLCASRGAGLIDTQYFGPGTRLTVL.

This clonotype was recorded at least ten times. Here the CDR3 DNA reads TGTGCCAGCAATGGACAGGGGTCCTACGAGCAGTACTTC. As protein: CASNGQGSYEQYF. The V and J genes are TRBV28 and TRBJ2-7, with 9 bases matching TRBD1. This CDR3 contains 13 residues. The V and J ends lost 7 bases and 1 base, in that order; junction bases with no gene match: 2. Germline-derived CDR1 and CDR2 are MDHEN and SYDVKM.

This clonotype was seen at least ten times. CDR3 sequence: CASSPTAGGRKYF. CDR3 DNA sequence: TGTGCCAGCAGTCCCACGGCGGGGGGCAGAAAGTACTTC. This chain joins TRBV7-3 and TRBJ2-5; TRBD2 matches 8 bases. Per the germline V gene, CDR1 is SGHTA and CDR2 is FQGTGA. Trimming took 6 bases from V and 12 from J; bases not matched to a gene: 12. The CDR3 length is 13 residues.

This clonotype was seen at least ten times. V usage is TRBV28 and J usage is TRBJ2-7; TRBD2 matches 10 bases. Germline V CDR1 and CDR2: MDHEN, SYDVKM. Unmatched junction bases numbered 10, after V lost 1 base and J lost 7 bases. The CDR3 loop spans 16 amino acids. Written as DNA, the CDR3 is TGTGCCAGCAGTTTATTCTGGACTAGCGGAGAACAGGAGCAGTACTTC. This translates into CASSLFWTSGEQEQYF.

Worth noting for this clonotype: The junction departs from germline at one end; a sequencing error may be responsible. This rearrangement joins TRBV5-1 to TRBJ2-1, with D possibly matching TRBD2 (5 bases). The CDR3 totals 13 residues. The germline CDR1 and CDR2 sequences are SGHRS and YFSETQ. The CDR3 coding sequence is TGCGCCAACAGCCTAGCTCCCTACAATGAGCAGTTCTTC. Protein sequence: CANSLAPYNEQFF. Complete variable domain (other parts from reference TRBV5-1 and TRBJ2-1): KAGVTQTPRYLIKTRGQQVTLSCSPISGHRSVSWYQQTPGQGLQFLFEYFSETQRNKGNFPGRFSGRQFSNSRSEMNVSTLELGDSALYLCANSLAPYNEQFFGPGTRLTVL.

This clonotype has just a few counts. This rearrangement joins TRBV18 to TRBJ1-1; unclear D gene. Trimming took off 2 bases at V and 4 bases at J, with 20 bases between the two ends. The length of the CDR3 is 17 residues. From germline, CDR1 is KGHSH and CDR2 LQKENI. The CDR3 region has the DNA TGTGCCAGCTCACCAAAGTTGGGGTCTATTGGGGTCACTGAAGCTTTCTTT. Translated, it gives CASSPKLGSIGVTEAFF.

This clonotype was counted many times. This chain uses TRBV12-3 or TRBV12-4 with TRBJ2-7; D gene ambiguous. Trimming stripped 0 bases from V and 9 bases from J, with 12 bases between. This CDR3 contains 13 residues. The CDR3 is CASSLALGVGQYF. In nucleotides, the CDR3 is TGTGCCAGCAGTTTAGCGCTGGGCGTTGGGCAGTACTTC.

This clonotype showed up many times. This chain joins TRBV7-9 and TRBJ2-3; unclear D gene. The germline V and J ends were trimmed by 0 bases and 10 bases, with 8 bases remaining between them. This CDR3 region has 12 residues. Germline loops: CDR1 SEHNR, CDR2 FQNEAQ (reference sequence). Here the CDR3 reads CASSLAADPQYF. In DNA, the CDR3 is TGTGCCAGCAGCTTAGCGGCGGACCCGCAGTATTTT. The full variable domain, rest sourced from reference TRBV7-9 and TRBJ2-3, is DTGVSQNPRHKITKRGQNVTFRCDPISEHNRLYWYRQTLGQGPEFLTYFQNEAQLEKSRLLSDRFSAERPKGSFSTLEIQRTEQGDSAMYLCASSLAADPQYFGPGTRLTVL.

To note about this clonotype: Being one base from a much bigger clone, this may be a read error. The rearrangement joins TRBV12-5 to TRBJ2-7, with D possibly TRBD2 on 6 matching bases. Trimming took off 2 bases at V and 7 bases at J, with 12 bases between the two ends. Germline-derived CDR1 and CDR2 are LGHNT and FRNRAP. The CDR3 extends over 13 amino acids. The CDR3 DNA follows: TGTGCTAGTGGTTTGCCTTGGGGGGAAGAGCAGTACTTC. Encoded protein: CASGLPWGEEQYF.

This clonotype appeared a few times. The chain carries TRBV18 and TRBJ1-6; no reliable D call. V was shortened by 5 bases and J by 5 bases, with 4 bases between the two germline ends. Germline V CDR1 and CDR2: KGHSH, LQKENI. The CDR3 has 12 amino acids. This chain's CDR3 is CASSFDNSPLHF. CDR3 DNA sequence: TGTGCCAGCTCATTTGATAATTCACCCCTCCACTTT. Full variable domain (outside the CDR3, taken from reference TRBV18 and TRBJ1-6): NAGVMQNPRHLVRRRGQEARLRCSPMKGHSHVYWYRQLPEEGLKFMVYLQKENIIDESGMPKERFSAEFPKEGPSILRIQQVVRGDSAAYFCASSFDNSPLHFGNGTRLTVT.

V and J are TRBV20-1 and TRBJ2-1, with 7 bases lining up with TRBD2. The germline gives CDR1 DFQATT, CDR2 SNEGSKA (reference sequence). CDR3 size: 15 residues. V lost 3 bases and J lost 3; bases outside the gene matches: 8. The CDR3 DNA reads TGCAGTGCTAGTGGGGCGGGAGTTTACTACAATGAGCAGTTCTTC. This translates into CSASGAGVYYNEQFF.

V usage is TRBV20-1 and J usage is TRBJ1-3; D remains ambiguous. There are 15 residues in the CDR3. V dropped 2 bases and J dropped 0 bases, with 11 bases sitting between them. Germline V CDR1 and CDR2: DFQATT, SNEGSKA (reference sequence). CDR3 in amino acids: CSARSGRSSGNTIYF. CDR3 bases: TGCAGTGCTAGAAGCGGACGGAGCTCTGGAAACACCATATATTTT.

This clonotype was seen ten or more times. The chain recombines TRBV12-3 or TRBV12-4 with TRBJ2-1; 14 bases are shared with TRBD2. Losses at the gene ends were 3 bases for V and 6 bases for J; bases not matched to a gene: 7. The CDR3 length is 17 residues. The CDR3 nucleotides read TGTGCCAGCAGTTTCCCCGGGACTAGCGGGAGAGGCAATGAGCAGTTCTTC. Translated: CASSFPGTSGRGNEQFF.

Many counts were recorded for this clonotype. The gene calls are TRBV10-3 and TRBJ1-1; the D is unclear. CDR3 length: 13 amino acids. V shed 7 bases and J shed 1 base, with 10 bases lying between them. Per the germline V gene, CDR1 is ENHRY and CDR2 is SYGVKD. This chain's CDR3 is CAINSPENTEAFF. CDR3 coding DNA: TGTGCCATCAATTCTCCTGAGAACACTGAAGCTTTCTTT.

This clonotype was observed at least ten times. This chain joins TRBV7-8 and TRBJ2-1; 10 bases map to TRBD2. CDR1 and CDR2 from the germline V gene are SGHVS and FQNEAQ. J lost 7 bases, V lost 5 bases, and 5 bases had no gene match. The length of the CDR3 is 14 residues. CDR3 nucleotides: TGTGCCAGCAGCAAGCGGGAGGGCCTGAATGAGCAGTTCTTC. Translation gives CASSKREGLNEQFF.

This clonotype was seen a handful of times. This chain joins TRBV3-1 and TRBJ1-2, with D possibly matching TRBD1 (5 bases). There are 12 residues in the CDR3. Per the germline V gene, CDR1 is LGHDT and CDR2 is YNNKEL (reference sequence). The V gene lost 4 bases and the J gene lost 9 bases, with 12 bases spanning the gap. The CDR3 is CASSRGGGSYTF. The CDR3, as DNA: TGTGCCAGCAGCCGCGGGGGGGGGAGCTACACCTTC.

This clonotype was detected ten times or more. The chain employs TRBV20-1 and TRBJ2-4; either TRBD1 or TRBD2 may fit D (7 bases each). Germline V gives CDR1 DFQATT, CDR2 SNEGSKA (reference sequence). This CDR3 is built from 13 residues. The chain's CDR3 is CSQTGRVFDIQYF. As DNA, the CDR3 is TGCAGCCAGACAGGGAGGGTTTTCGACATTCAGTACTTC.

The chain employs TRBV20-1 and TRBJ2-1; 7 positions match TRBD2. The CDR3 loop spans 15 amino acids. V shed 1 base and J 6 bases; nucleotides not matched to a gene: 9. The V gene's germline CDR1 is DFQATT and CDR2 SNEGSKA (reference sequence). The CDR3 is CSARAMLGTTNEQFF. The DNA of the CDR3 is TGCAGTGCTAGAGCTATGCTAGGGACTACCAATGAGCAGTTCTTC.

The table lists this clonotype with a few counts. The CDR3 DNA is TGTGCCAGCAGCTCCCCCGCGCTTGAGTGGGCTTTCTTT. This translates into CASSSPALEWAFF. The chain uses TRBV7-3 and TRBJ1-1; no definite D call. V lost 4 bases to trimming and J lost 11 bases, with 17 bases between them. The CDR3 is 13 residues long. Germline CDR1 is SGHTA and CDR2 is FQGTGA.

This clonotype was seen a few times. The gene calls are TRBV30 and TRBJ1-2, with D unresolved. This CDR3 spans 14 amino acids. CDR1 and CDR2 from the germline V gene are GTSNPN and SVGIG (reference sequence). Trimming cost V 3 bases and J 5 bases, with 16 bases left between them. This CDR3 is CAWSPSPILYGYTF. In DNA form, the CDR3 reads TGTGCCTGGAGCCCCTCCCCCATTTTGTATGGCTACACCTTC.

With respect to this clonotype: In this CDR3 the conserved last residue, phenylalanine or tryptophan, is missing, so a read error is likely. The chain has TRBV11-2 and TRBJ2-5, with TRBD2 matching 9 bases. Germline V gene sequence: CDR1 SGHAT, CDR2 FQNNGV. V shed 5 bases, J shed 2 bases, and the junction held 6 bases outside the gene matches. This CDR3 is built from 15 residues. The CDR3 DNA is TGTGCCAGCAGCCCCGGGACTAGCCTTCAAGAGACCCAGTACTAC. Residues: CASSPGTSLQETQYY.

This clonotype was observed many times. CDR3 DNA: TGCGCCAGCAGCTTGGCCGAGGGCGGGAGGGCAGATACGCAGTATTTT. Translated: CASSLAEGGRADTQYF. This chain uses TRBV5-1 with TRBJ2-3, with 9 bases identical to TRBD2. V was pared by 0 bases and J by 4 bases, with 6 bases of the junction left unmatched. CDR3 length: 16 residues. Germline-derived CDR1 and CDR2 are SGHRS and YFSETQ.

The chain has TRBV9 and TRBJ1-3; 9 nucleotides line up with TRBD1. V shed 4 bases, J shed 7 bases, and the junction held 9 bases outside the gene matches. CDR1 and CDR2 from the germline V gene are SGDLS and YYNGEE. The CDR3 has 15 residues. The CDR3 nucleotides read TGTGCCAGCAGCCAGGGACAGGGATTGGGCAACACCATATATTTT. The encoded protein is CASSQGQGLGNTIYF.